The next 30 T cell receptor beta chains were all read from a single sample in a study of shared clonotypes between healthy human individuals. Repertoires were generated with immunoSEQ multiplex PCR, while TCRdb's copy carries only in-frame clones and drops some. The repertoire holds 2 million to 2.5 million clones, with approximately 93% as singletons. Sequencing was performed on naive CD4+ T cells from PBMCs. This sample's subset: CD45RA+ positively selected. Source of these receptors: a young man in good health. Some clones in this sample may be carry-over from other donors' samples.

Note on this clone: The sample contains more than one DNA sequence encoding this CDR3. The chain has TRBV2 and TRBJ1-5; D ambiguous. Trimming took off 6 bases at V and 4 bases at J, with 7 bases between the two ends. CDR3 size: 12 residues. Germline V gene lookup returns CDR1 SNHLY and CDR2 FYNNEI. The CDR3 DNA follows: TGTGCCAGCAGACGGGATAATCAGCCCCAGCATTTT. It specifies CASRRDNQPQHF.

This chain joins TRBV28 and TRBJ1-5; TRBD1 matches 9 bases. Trimming took 7 bases from V and 7 from J; bases not matched to a gene: 17. The CDR3 runs 17 residues. Germline CDR1 is MDHEN and CDR2 is SYDVKM. CDR3 DNA sequence: TGTGCCAGCATCCAGAATCCAGGGACAGGGTCGGAGCAGCCCCAGCATTTT. Its translation is CASIQNPGTGSEQPQHF.

The V gene is TRBV6-6, the J gene TRBJ2-7; the D gene is possibly TRBD1 (5 bases). CDR1 and CDR2 from the germline V gene are MNHNY and SVGAGI (reference sequence). CDR3 length: 15 amino acids. Trimming stripped 2 bases from V and 2 bases from J, with 13 bases between. In DNA, the CDR3 is TGTGCCAGCAGTTACCAGGGCAGAAATACCTACGAGCAGTACTTC. It specifies CASSYQGRNTYEQYF.

The chain recombines TRBV7-8 with TRBJ2-7; D is possibly TRBD1 (5 bases). The V gene lost 1 base and the J gene lost 3 bases, with 10 bases spanning the gap. Germline CDR1 is SGHVS and CDR2 is FQNEAQ. This CDR3 has 14 residues. The CDR3 DNA follows: TGTGCCAGCAGCTTAGAGGGCAGGGTCTACGAGCAGTACTTC. This codes for CASSLEGRVYEQYF.

With regard to this clone: The sample carries other DNA sequences with the same CDR3. This chain links TRBV7-3 with TRBJ2-5; 7 positions agree with TRBD2. Germline-derived CDR1 and CDR2 are SGHTA and FQGTGA. The V segment lost 3 bases and the J segment 2 bases; nucleotides outside the gene matches: 0. The CDR3 totals 13 residues. The DNA for the CDR3 is TGTGCCAGCAGCTTCGGGGGGCAAGAGACCCAGTACTTC. As protein: CASSFGGQETQYF.

This chain joins TRBV7-8 and TRBJ2-1, with D uncertain. This CDR3 contains 14 residues. From germline, CDR1 is SGHVS and CDR2 FQNEAQ. Trimming left V 5 bases short and J 2 bases short, with 10 bases between. The CDR3 is CASSIGVAYNEQFF. The CDR3 nucleotides are TGTGCCAGCAGCATTGGGGTGGCCTACAATGAGCAGTTCTTC.

J is TRBJ2-3 and V is TRBV30; possibly TRBD2 for D (6 bases). Deletions cut 3 bases from V and 2 bases from J, with 15 bases between. Germline assignment: CDR1 GTSNPN and CDR2 SVGIG (reference sequence). The CDR3 totals 15 residues. Here the CDR3 reads CAWRSGYYPTDTQYF. The CDR3, as DNA: TGTGCCTGGAGAAGCGGGTACTACCCCACAGATACGCAGTATTTT.

The chain recombines TRBV28 with TRBJ1-2; D is perhaps TRBD1 (5 bases). Trimming left V 7 bases short and J 2 bases short, with 17 bases between. CDR3 length: 15 residues. Germline loops: CDR1 MDHEN, CDR2 SYDVKM. As DNA, the CDR3 is TGTGCCAGCAACCCACGAGGGGACCACAACTATGGCTACACCTTC. Protein: CASNPRGDHNYGYTF.

This chain uses TRBV5-1 with TRBJ1-4; TRBD1 is a possible D gene (5 bases). CDR1 and CDR2 (germline): SGHRS, YFSETQ. The CDR3 runs 16 residues. V lost 5 bases and J 0 bases, leaving 14 bases between the germline ends. The CDR3 DNA follows: TGCGCCAGCAGTTCCGGGGGTACTCCAACTAATGAAAAACTGTTTTTT. It encodes CASSSGGTPTNEKLFF.

The chain is built from TRBV6-7 and TRBJ2-7, with TRBD2 matching over 8 bases. TRBV6-7 is an open reading frame whose function is uncertain. V lost 2 bases, J lost 7 bases, and 10 bases stayed unmatched. This CDR3 region has 15 residues. The CDR3 nucleotides are TGTGCCAGCAGTTACCTCAGCGGGAGTATTAAAGAGCAGTACTTC. Its translation: CASSYLSGSIKEQYF.

The chain couples TRBV2 to TRBJ2-5; D gene unclear. There are 14 residues in the CDR3. Trimming pared 3 bases from V and 4 bases from J, leaving 12 bases between. Germline V lookup: CDR1 SNHLY, CDR2 FYNNEI. Here the CDR3 DNA reads TGTGCCAGCAGTGACGTGACAAAGGGAGAGACCCAGTACTTC. It codes for CASSDVTKGETQYF.

In the case of this clone: The same CDR3 can be traced to other DNA sequences in this sample. The chain links TRBV18 to TRBJ2-5, with 11 bases matching TRBD1. In germline, CDR1 is KGHSH, CDR2 LQKENI. The J segment lost 3 bases and the V segment lost 1 base, leaving 1 base of the junction unmatched. The CDR3 is 15 amino acids. The CDR3 reads CASSPRTGGEETQYF. The CDR3, as DNA: TGTGCCAGCTCACCACGGACAGGGGGCGAAGAGACCCAGTACTTC.

The chain employs TRBV30 and TRBJ2-3, with D possibly TRBD1 on 5 matching bases. CDR1 is GTSNPN, CDR2 SVGIG, per germline (reference sequence). This CDR3 has 11 amino acids. The germline V and J ends were trimmed by 5 bases and 4 bases, with 7 bases remaining between them. DNA for the CDR3: TGTGCCTGGCAAGGGGCAGATACGCAGTATTTT. This gives the protein CAWQGADTQYF. The full variable domain, in which reference TRBV30 and TRBJ2-3 provide the parts outside the CDR3, is SQTIHQWPATLVQPVGSPLSLECTVEGTSNPNLYWYRQAAGRGLQLLFYSVGIGQISSEVPQNLSASRPQDRQFILSSKKLLLSDSGFYLCAWQGADTQYFGPGTRLTVL.

This clone appeared a few times. The chain links TRBV27 to TRBJ1-1; 9 bases fit TRBD1. V trimming: 4 bases; J trimming: 8 bases; junction bases outside the gene matches: 8. CDR1 MNHEY and CDR2 SMNVEV come from the germline V gene (reference sequence). The CDR3 extends over 14 amino acids. The CDR3 reads CASSSTIGQGEAFF. CDR3 DNA: TGTGCCAGCAGTTCTACAATTGGACAGGGGGAAGCTTTCTTT.

Details on this clone: Other DNA sequences of this sample code for an identical CDR3. The chain recombines TRBV27 with TRBJ1-1; maybe TRBD1 (5 bases). The CDR3 contains 13 residues. CDR1 MNHEY and CDR2 SMNVEV come from the germline V gene (reference sequence). V was clipped by 5 bases and J by 1 base, with 8 bases between them. The CDR3 region is CASSTRGNTEAFF. CDR3 nucleotides: TGTGCCAGCAGTACAAGGGGGAACACTGAAGCTTTCTTT.

On this clone itself: In the same sample, other DNA sequences code for this CDR3. This sequence joins TRBV4-3 and TRBJ1-2, with 7 bases that match TRBD1. The V gene's germline CDR1 is LGHNA and CDR2 YSLEER. Trimming cost V 3 bases and J 2 bases; bases outside gene matches: 0. The CDR3 runs to 13 residues. The DNA for the CDR3 is TGCGCCAGCAGCCAGACAGGGAACTATGGCTACACCTTC. Its protein is CASSQTGNYGYTF.

The chain combines TRBV9 with TRBJ2-7; 11 nucleotides agree with TRBD2. Germline lookup yields CDR1 SGDLS and CDR2 YYNGEE. This CDR3 comprises 15 residues. V was clipped by 0 bases and J by 4 bases; unmatched bases: 3. CDR3 protein: CASSVAASGRYEQYF. CDR3 bases: TGTGCCAGCAGCGTAGCTGCTAGCGGGAGGTACGAGCAGTACTTC.

The chain joins TRBV11-2 to TRBJ2-1; 8 positions match TRBD2. The ends lost 2 bases at V and 6 bases at J; junction bases unmatched: 9. Per germline, CDR1 SGHAT and CDR2 FQNNGV. The CDR3 spans 16 residues. The CDR3 loop is CASSLYPGLAGNEQFF. In nucleotides, the CDR3 is TGTGCCAGCAGCTTATACCCGGGGCTAGCGGGCAATGAGCAGTTCTTC.

The V gene is TRBV5-1, the J gene TRBJ1-1, with 8 nucleotides matching TRBD1. V shed 4 bases, J shed 11 bases, and the junction held 19 bases outside the gene matches. Germline V gene data show CDR1 as SGHRS and CDR2 as YFSETQ. The CDR3 totals 16 residues. This CDR3 reads CASSPDSPTGEGTAFF. CDR3 nucleotide sequence: TGCGCCAGCAGCCCCGACAGCCCGACAGGGGAAGGTACCGCTTTCTTT.

This sequence joins TRBV2 and TRBJ2-5; no firm D call. The end of the DNA aligns better with TRBJ2-7, so the J call may be wrong. The CDR3 extends over 16 amino acids. CDR1 is SNHLY and CDR2 is FYNNEI in the germline V gene. CDR3 nucleotide sequence: TGTGCCAGCGATTCACACCCGAGGACGAGCTCCTACGAGCAGTACTTC. Protein product: CASDSHPRTSSYEQYF.

The chain has TRBV6-1 and TRBJ1-1; TRBD1 agrees at 7 bases. Trimming took 3 bases from V and 0 from J; bases not matched to a gene: 4. Germline V gene sequence: CDR1 MNHNS, CDR2 SASEGT. The CDR3 is made up of 15 amino acids. In DNA, the CDR3 is TGTGCCAGCAGTGACGAGGGGGCCTTGAACACTGAAGCTTTCTTT. Encoded protein: CASSDEGALNTEAFF.

The rearrangement uses TRBV30 and TRBJ2-5; D is perhaps TRBD2 (6 bases). The V and J ends lost 3 bases and 4 bases respectively, with 15 bases between them. Germline values: CDR1 GTSNPN, CDR2 SVGIG (reference sequence). The CDR3 extends over 14 amino acids. The CDR3 spells CAWRSSRRVETQYF. Here the CDR3 DNA reads TGTGCCTGGAGATCTAGCCGGAGGGTAGAGACCCAGTACTTC.

Comment on this clone: The identical CDR3 is also encoded by other nucleotide sequences in the sample. The chain links TRBV11-2 to TRBJ2-5; D remains ambiguous. This CDR3 is 12 amino acids long. Germline assignment: CDR1 SGHAT and CDR2 FQNNGV. V was pared by 1 base and J by 5 bases, with 5 bases between. CDR3 sequence (DNA): TGTGCCAGCAGCTTAGTCAGGGAGACCCAGTACTTC. It translates to CASSLVRETQYF.

This chain uses TRBV11-2 with TRBJ2-7; no definite D call. The germline gives CDR1 SGHAT, CDR2 FQNNGV. Trimming stripped 0 bases from V and 2 bases from J, with 11 bases between. This CDR3 region has 15 residues. Here the CDR3 DNA reads TGTGCCAGCAGCTTAGAGGCGGAGCCAGCCTACGAGCAGTACTTC. Translating it yields CASSLEAEPAYEQYF.

CDR3 protein: CASSWTGITGNTIYF. Written as DNA, the CDR3 is TGTGCCAGCAGCTGGACAGGGATCACTGGAAACACCATATATTTT. The V gene is TRBV7-2, the J gene TRBJ1-3, with 8 bases aligning to TRBD1. CDR1 is SGHTA, CDR2 FQGNSA, per germline. The CDR3 loop spans 15 amino acids. Trimming took 4 bases from V and 2 from J; bases not matched to a gene: 4. Complete variable domain (other parts from reference TRBV7-2 and TRBJ1-3): GAGVSQSPSNKVTEKGKDVELRCDPISGHTALYWYRQSLGQGLEFLIYFQGNSAPDKSGLPSDRFSAERTGGSVSTLTIQRTQQEDSAVYLCASSWTGITGNTIYFGEGSWLTVV.

The chain carries TRBV6-1 and TRBJ1-2; 8 bases line up with TRBD1. Germline values: CDR1 MNHNS, CDR2 SASEGT. There are 13 residues in the CDR3. Unmatched junction bases numbered 4, after V lost 6 bases and J lost 4 bases. CDR3 in amino acids: CASSLDRGYGYTF. Written as DNA, the CDR3 is TGTGCCAGCAGCTTAGACAGGGGCTATGGCTACACCTTC.

As concerns this clone: Other DNA sequences from this sample encode an identical CDR3 as well. The chain is built from TRBV5-1 and TRBJ1-5; D unresolved. This CDR3 comprises 15 residues. Trimming pared 2 bases from V and 2 bases from J, leaving 11 bases between. Looked up from germline, CDR1 is SGHRS and CDR2 is YFSETQ. CDR3 amino acids: CASSLVPGGNQPQHF. CDR3 sequence (DNA): TGCGCCAGCAGCTTAGTCCCAGGTGGCAATCAGCCCCAGCATTTT. Using reference TRBV5-1 and TRBJ1-5 for the parts outside the CDR3, the full variable domain is KAGVTQTPRYLIKTRGQQVTLSCSPISGHRSVSWYQQTPGQGLQFLFEYFSETQRNKGNFPGRFSGRQFSNSRSEMNVSTLELGDSALYLCASSLVPGGNQPQHFGDGTRLSIL.

The chain is built from TRBV7-3 and TRBJ2-7; D is unresolved. CDR3 length: 12 residues. With 5 bases removed from V and 5 bases from J, the gap between germline ends came to 10 bases. Germline values: CDR1 SGHTA, CDR2 FQGTGA. In DNA form, the CDR3 reads TGTGCCAGCAGCCCCGGCACCCACGAGCAGTACTTC. It encodes CASSPGTHEQYF.

The V and J genes are TRBV27 and TRBJ1-4; D call uncertain. This CDR3 has 16 amino acids. Germline values: CDR1 MNHEY, CDR2 SMNVEV (reference sequence). Between the trimmed V and J ends, which lost 6 bases and 3 bases, there was a span of 17 bases. The CDR3 region is CASSPDPTRANEKLFF. The CDR3 DNA sequence: TGTGCCAGCAGCCCGGACCCGACTAGAGCTAATGAAAAACTGTTTTTT.

V is TRBV15 and J is TRBJ1-2; the D gene is possibly TRBD1 (5 bases). V lost 5 bases, J lost 5 bases, and 18 bases lay in between. Germline CDR1 is LNHNV and CDR2 is YYDKDF (reference sequence). CDR3 length equals 15 residues. The CDR3 loop is CATSERRGVDYGYTF. CDR3 DNA sequence: TGTGCCACCAGCGAACGGCGGGGGGTCGATTATGGCTACACCTTC. The full variable domain, completed using reference TRBV15 and TRBJ1-2, is DAMVIQNPRYQVTQFGKPVTLSCSQTLNHNVMYWYQQKSSQAPKLLFHYYDKDFNNEADTPDNFQSRRPNTSFCFLDIRSPGLGDTAMYLCATSERRGVDYGYTFGSGTRLTVV.